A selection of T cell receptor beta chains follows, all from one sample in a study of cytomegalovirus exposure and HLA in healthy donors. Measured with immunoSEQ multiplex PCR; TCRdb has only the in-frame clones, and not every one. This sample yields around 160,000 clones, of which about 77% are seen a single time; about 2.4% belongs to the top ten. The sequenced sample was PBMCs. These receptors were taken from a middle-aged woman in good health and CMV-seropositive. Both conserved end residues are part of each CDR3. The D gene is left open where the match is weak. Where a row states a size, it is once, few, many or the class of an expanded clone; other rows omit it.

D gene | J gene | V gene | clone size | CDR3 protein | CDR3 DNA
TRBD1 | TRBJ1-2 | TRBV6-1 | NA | CASSERSRGPNGYTF | TGTGCCAGCAGTGAAAGGTCGAGGGGGCCGAATGGCTACACCTTC
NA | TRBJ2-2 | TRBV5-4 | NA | CASSLGRGGPGELFF | TGTGCCAGCAGCTTGGGTAGGGGGGGCCCCGGGGAGCTGTTTTTT
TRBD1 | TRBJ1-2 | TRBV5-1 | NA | CASSTGDSNGLGYTF | TGCGCCAGCAGCACGGGGGACAGTAACGGCTTGGGCTACACCTTC
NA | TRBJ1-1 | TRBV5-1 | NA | CASSFSGNTEAFF | TGCGCCAGCAGCTTTTCGGGTAACACTGAAGCTTTCTTT
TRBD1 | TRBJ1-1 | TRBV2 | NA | CASSLYRDRTEAFF | TGTGCCAGCAGTCTATACCGGGACAGGACTGAAGCTTTCTTT
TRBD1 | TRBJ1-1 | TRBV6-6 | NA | CASSDRGDEAFF | TGTGCCAGCAGCGACAGGGGGGATGAAGCTTTCTTT
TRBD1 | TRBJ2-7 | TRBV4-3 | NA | CASSQDPRQGTYEQYF | TGCGCCAGCAGCCAAGATCCGAGACAGGGGACCTACGAGCAGTACTTC
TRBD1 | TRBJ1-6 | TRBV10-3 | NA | CAISGGQGGPPLHF | TGTGCCATCAGTGGGGGACAGGGAGGTCCACCCCTCCACTTT
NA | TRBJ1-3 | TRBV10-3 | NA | CAISTGGSGNTIYF | TGTGCCATCAGCACAGGAGGGTCTGGAAACACCATATATTTT
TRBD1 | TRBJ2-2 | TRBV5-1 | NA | CASSPDRVTGELFF | TGCGCCAGCAGCCCGGACAGGGTCACCGGGGAGCTGTTTTTT
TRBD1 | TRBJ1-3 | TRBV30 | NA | CAWTGGRGRRNTIYF | TGTGCCTGGACCGGGGGCAGGGGGCGCCGAAACACCATATATTTT
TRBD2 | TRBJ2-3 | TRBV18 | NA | CASSPLSGGISDTQYF | TGTGCCAGCTCACCTCTTAGCGGGGGGATATCAGATACGCAGTATTTT
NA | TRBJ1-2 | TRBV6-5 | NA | CASSYRAGWLWGYTF | TGTGCCAGCAGTTACAGGGCAGGGTGGCTATGGGGCTACACCTTC
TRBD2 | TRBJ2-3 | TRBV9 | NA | CASSRLAGATDTQYF | TGTGCCAGCAGCCGACTAGCGGGCGCTACAGATACGCAGTATTTT
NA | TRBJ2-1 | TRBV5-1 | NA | CASSLGGGQTLGTEQFF | TGCGCCAGCAGCTTGGGGGGGGGACAAACTCTAGGGACGGAGCAGTTCTTC
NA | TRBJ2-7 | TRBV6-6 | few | CASSYFISVSIYEQYF | TGTGCCAGCAGTTACTTTATTTCCGTTTCTATCTACGAGCAGTACTTC
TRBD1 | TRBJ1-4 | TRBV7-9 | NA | CASSLGGQGNEKLFF | TGTGCCAGCAGCTTAGGTGGACAGGGGAATGAAAAACTGTTTTTT
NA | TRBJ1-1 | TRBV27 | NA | CASSRRGLEAFF | TGTGCCAGCAGCCGTCGGGGTTTAGAAGCTTTCTTT
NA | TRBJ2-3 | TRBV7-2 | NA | CASSLTGGSTDTQYF | TGTGCCAGCAGCCTAACAGGTGGTAGCACAGATACGCAGTATTTT
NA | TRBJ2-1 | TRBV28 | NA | CASSLWGPQGNEQFF | TGTGCCAGCAGTTTATGGGGGCCCCAGGGAAATGAGCAGTTCTTC
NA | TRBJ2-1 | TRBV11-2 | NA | CASSPMDSFVEQFF | TGTGCCAGCAGCCCAATGGACTCCTTCGTCGAGCAGTTCTTC
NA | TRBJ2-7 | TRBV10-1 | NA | CASSESRGGTDEQYF | TGCGCCAGCAGTGAGTCAAGAGGGGGAACGGACGAGCAGTACTTC
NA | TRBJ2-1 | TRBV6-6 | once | CASGHRVGEKNEQFF | TGTGCCAGCGGGCACAGGGTAGGGGAGAAAAATGAGCAGTTCTTC
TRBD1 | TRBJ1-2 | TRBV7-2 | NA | CASSPMTGRDYGYTF | TGTGCCAGCAGCCCCATGACAGGGCGGGACTATGGCTACACCTTC
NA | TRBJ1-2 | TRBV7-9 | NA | CSSSLFRVPPNYGYTF | TGTTCCAGCAGCTTATTCAGGGTCCCCCCTAACTATGGCTACACCTTC
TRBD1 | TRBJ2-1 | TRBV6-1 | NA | CASSATATGSYNEQFF | TGTGCCAGCAGTGCGACCGCGACAGGGTCCTACAATGAGCAGTTCTTC
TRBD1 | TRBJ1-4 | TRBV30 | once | CAWSKRTGPNEKLFF | TGTGCCTGGAGTAAACGGACAGGGCCAAATGAAAAACTGTTTTTT
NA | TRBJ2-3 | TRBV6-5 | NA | CASKLATGETDTQYF | TGTGCCAGCAAACTGGCGACAGGCGAAACAGATACGCAGTATTTT
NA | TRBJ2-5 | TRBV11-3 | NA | CASLQQETQYF | TGTGCCAGCCTTCAGCAAGAGACCCAGTACTTC
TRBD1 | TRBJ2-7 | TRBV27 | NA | CASSSLQGWGEQYF | TGTGCCAGCAGTTCGCTACAGGGGTGGGGCGAGCAGTACTTC
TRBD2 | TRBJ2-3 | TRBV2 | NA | CASSEALLAGGPTDTQYF | TGTGCCAGCAGTGAAGCGCTTTTAGCGGGGGGACCCACAGATACGCAGTATTTT
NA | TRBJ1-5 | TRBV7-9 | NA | CASSLGQGSNQPQHF | TGTGCCAGCAGCTTAGGCCAGGGGAGTAACCAGCCCCAGCATTTT
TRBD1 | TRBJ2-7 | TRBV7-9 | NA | CSVGTGGDEQYF | TGTTCCGTAGGGACAGGGGGCGACGAGCAGTACTTC
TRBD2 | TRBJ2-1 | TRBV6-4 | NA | CASSDSQRGGNEQFF | TGTGCCAGCAGTGACTCCCAGCGGGGGGGCAATGAGCAGTTCTTC
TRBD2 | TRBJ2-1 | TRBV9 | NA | CASSEGTSGIYNEQFF | TGTGCCAGCAGCGAAGGGACTAGCGGTATTTACAATGAGCAGTTCTTC
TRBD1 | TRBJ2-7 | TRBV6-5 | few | CASSKDRDYEQYF | TGTGCCAGCAGCAAGGACAGGGACTACGAGCAGTACTTC
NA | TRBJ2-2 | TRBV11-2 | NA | CASSHNTGELFF | TGTGCCAGCAGCCATAACACCGGGGAGCTGTTTTTT
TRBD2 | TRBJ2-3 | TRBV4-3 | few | CASSQDGEGPDTQYF | TGCGCCAGCAGCCAAGACGGGGAGGGCCCAGATACGCAGTATTTT
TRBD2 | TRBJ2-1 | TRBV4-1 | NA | CASSQDHRGVYNEQFF | TGCGCCAGCAGCCAAGATCACCGGGGGGTCTACAATGAGCAGTTCTTC
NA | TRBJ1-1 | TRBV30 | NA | CAWSGTPGTEAFF | TGTGCCTGGAGTGGTACACCCGGGACTGAAGCTTTCTTT
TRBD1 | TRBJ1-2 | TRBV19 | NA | CASRNRGGYGYTF | TGTGCCAGTAGGAACAGGGGCGGCTATGGCTACACCTTC
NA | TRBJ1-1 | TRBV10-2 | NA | CASSVQGNTEAFF | TGCGCCAGCAGTGTTCAGGGGAACACTGAAGCTTTCTTT
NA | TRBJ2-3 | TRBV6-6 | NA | CASSYSTLRTGDTQYF | TGTGCCAGCAGTTACTCGACACTCCGAACAGGAGATACGCAGTATTTT
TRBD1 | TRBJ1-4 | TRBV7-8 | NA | CASSNYRGTNEKLFF | TGTGCCAGCAGCAACTACAGGGGGACGAATGAAAAACTGTTTTTT